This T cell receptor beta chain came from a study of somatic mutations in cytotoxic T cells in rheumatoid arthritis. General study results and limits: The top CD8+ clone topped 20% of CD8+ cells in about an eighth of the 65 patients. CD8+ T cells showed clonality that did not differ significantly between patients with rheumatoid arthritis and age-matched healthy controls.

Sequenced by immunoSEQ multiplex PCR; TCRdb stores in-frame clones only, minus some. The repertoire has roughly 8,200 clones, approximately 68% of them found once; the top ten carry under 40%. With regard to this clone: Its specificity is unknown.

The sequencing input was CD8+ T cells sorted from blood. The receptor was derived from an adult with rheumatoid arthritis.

The DNA of the CDR3 is TGTGCCAGCAGCTTAGAGGTCGGCGGCTACAATGAGCAGTTCTTC. It is translated as CASSLEVGGYNEQFF. The rearrangement links TRBV7-2 to TRBJ2-1; D unclear. The CDR3 has 15 residues. Germline CDR1 SGHTA, CDR2 FQGNSA. The V end lost 1 base, the J end lost 3 bases, and 10 bases lay between the germline ends.